The rows below give T cell receptor beta chains drawn from one sample of a study of CD8 T cells in Susac syndrome. TCRdb re-called the immunoSEQ multiplex PCR reads through MiXCR, storing one row per CDR3 protein. The data hold some 140,000 distinct CDR3 sequences, with 65% to 90% observed a single time. Sequenced: CD8+ T cells from PBMCs. These receptors were collected from a human donor with multiple sclerosis. CDR3s include the opening cysteine and the closing phenylalanine or tryptophan. A D gene is named only where the DNA matches it firmly. Expanded clones are given a class, and other clones once, few, many or no size at all.

j_call	clone_size	v_call	d_call	cdr3_length	cdr3_aa	cdr3_nt
TRBJ2-1	-	TRBV30	TRBD2	17	CACFGTGTTGSYNEQFF	TGTGCCTGTTTTGGGACCGGGACTACAGGCTCCTACAATGAGCAGTTCTTC
TRBJ1-4	-	TRBV29-1	TRBD1	17	CSVDARQGEATNEKLFF	TGCAGCGTTGACGCCCGACAGGGAGAAGCAACTAATGAAAAACTGTTTTTT
TRBJ2-1	-	TRBV11-2	TRBD2	16	CASSPLAGGIYNEQFF	TGTGCCAGCAGCCCACTAGCGGGAGGTATCTACAATGAGCAGTTCTTC
TRBJ2-1	-	TRBV4-3	TRBD2	17	CASSQEHGAGEWDEQFF	TGCGCCAGCAGCCAAGAGCATGGAGCGGGAGAATGGGATGAGCAGTTCTTC
TRBJ2-1	-	TRBV29-1	TRBD2	14	CSVDTSGTYNEQFF	TGCAGCGTCGATACTAGCGGAACCTACAATGAGCAGTTCTTC
TRBJ2-7	few	TRBV6-5	-	16	CASSYSSGGVTYEQYF	TGTGCCAGCAGTTATAGCTCCGGGGGTGTAACCTACGAGCAGTACTTC
TRBJ1-5	-	TRBV19	-	17	CASSMSTGLAEYQPQHF	TGTGCCAGTAGTATGTCAACAGGGTTGGCTGAGTATCAGCCCCAGCATTTT
TRBJ2-2	-	TRBV30	TRBD2	17	CAWSGTSGRSNTGELFF	TGTGCCTGGAGCGGGACTAGCGGGCGTTCGAACACCGGGGAGCTGTTTTTT
TRBJ2-1	-	TRBV4-1	TRBD2	16	CASSQAPSGGYNEQFF	TGCGCCAGCAGCCAGGCGCCTAGCGGGGGGTACAATGAGCAGTTCTTC
TRBJ2-1	-	TRBV30	TRBD1	13	CAWMGTGYNEQFF	TGTGCCTGGATGGGGACAGGTTACAATGAGCAGTTCTTC
TRBJ1-2	-	TRBV12-3/TRBV12-4	-	12	CASTGTNYGYTF	TGTGCCAGCACCGGGACGAACTATGGCTACACCTTC
TRBJ1-4	-	TRBV2	TRBD1	16	CASSAGQDRSNEKLFF	TGTGCCAGCAGTGCGGGACAGGATCGAAGTAATGAAAAACTGTTTTTT
TRBJ1-1	few	TRBV19	-	12	CASSLGDREAFF	TGTGCCAGTAGCTTGGGTGACCGTGAAGCTTTCTTT
TRBJ2-7	-	TRBV6-5	-	13	CASSYAGAYEQYF	TGTGCCAGCAGTTACGCAGGGGCCTACGAGCAGTACTTC
TRBJ2-2	-	TRBV5-1	-	14	CASSYTGYTGELFF	TGCGCCAGCAGCTACACAGGGTACACCGGGGAGCTGTTTTTT
TRBJ2-6	-	TRBV19	-	15	CASSIDAPGANVLTF	TGTGCCAGTAGTATTGATGCCCCTGGGGCCAACGTCCTGACTTTC
TRBJ2-7	-	TRBV28	-	13	CASSSEDRYEQYF	TGTGCCAGCAGTTCTGAAGACAGGTACGAGCAGTACTTC
TRBJ1-1	-	TRBV5-1	-	15	CASSFHPGRGTEAFF	TGCGCCAGCAGCTTCCACCCGGGGCGGGGGACTGAAGCTTTCTTT
TRBJ1-2	-	TRBV11-2	-	15	CASSLEPTGSYGYTF	TGTGCCAGCAGCTTAGAGCCGACAGGCAGCTATGGCTACACCTTC
TRBJ2-7	-	TRBV30	-	12	CAWSEPRDEQYF	TGTGCCTGGAGTGAACCAAGAGACGAGCAGTACTTC
TRBJ1-5	-	TRBV2	-	16	CASSEFGYSRNQPQHF	TGTGCCAGCAGTGAATTCGGGTATTCGCGCAATCAGCCCCAGCATTTT
TRBJ2-1	-	TRBV3-1	TRBD2	17	CASSQEAIAGGRGEQFF	TGTGCCAGCAGCCAAGAAGCAATAGCGGGGGGTAGAGGTGAGCAGTTCTTC
TRBJ1-2	-	TRBV29-1	-	10	CSVVLVGYTF	TGCAGCGTTGTACTGGTTGGCTACACCTTC
TRBJ2-1	-	TRBV7-3	-	13	CASSFNSGNEQFF	TGTGCCAGCAGCTTTAATTCTGGGAATGAGCAGTTCTTC
TRBJ2-7	-	TRBV30	-	11	CAWSVLSEQYF	TGTGCCTGGAGTGTACTGAGCGAGCAGTACTTC
TRBJ2-5	-	TRBV14	-	13	CASSQENRETQYF	TGTGCCAGCAGCCAAGAAAATAGGGAGACCCAGTACTTC
TRBJ2-7	few	TRBV6-1	-	15	CASSEAGAGFYEQYF	TGTGCCAGCAGTGAAGCGGGGGCGGGTTTCTACGAGCAGTACTTC
TRBJ1-3	-	TRBV4-3	-	15	CASSPTWDSGNTIYF	TGCGCCAGCAGCCCCACATGGGACTCTGGAAACACCATATATTTT
TRBJ2-3	-	TRBV28	TRBD2	18	CASSLVLSSGGFTDTQYF	TGTGCCAGCAGTTTAGTTTTGTCTAGCGGGGGTTTCACAGATACGCAGTATTTT
TRBJ2-5	-	TRBV9	-	14	CASSPRTRTETQYF	TGTGCCAGCAGCCCCCGGACAAGGACAGAGACCCAGTACTTC
TRBJ1-1	-	TRBV5-1	-	15	CASSTSGVKNTEAFF	TGCGCCAGCAGCACGTCGGGGGTGAAGAACACTGAAGCTTTCTTT
TRBJ1-5	few	TRBV4-2	TRBD1	20	CASSQNIGQGAFGSNQPQHF	TGTGCCAGCAGCCAGAATATCGGACAGGGGGCTTTCGGGAGCAATCAGCCCCAGCATTTT
TRBJ1-1	-	TRBV30	-	14	CAWSVVEGRTEAFF	TGTGCCTGGAGCGTCGTCGAGGGGCGAACTGAAGCTTTCTTT
TRBJ2-3	-	TRBV19	-	17	CASSIEVPGYYTDTQYF	TGTGCCAGTAGTATTGAGGTCCCGGGATACTACACAGATACGCAGTATTTT
TRBJ1-1	-	TRBV28	-	12	CASSLPLFEAFF	TGTGCCAGCAGTTTACCGCTGTTTGAAGCTTTCTTT
TRBJ1-3	-	TRBV18	-	13	CASSPGGENTIYF	TGTGCCAGCTCACCAGGGGGAGAAAACACCATATATTTT
TRBJ1-2	-	TRBV19	-	20	CASSAPSAGFNRIRSGGYTF	TGTGCCAGTAGTGCTCCAAGCGCAGGGTTCAACAGAATTCGATCTGGAGGCTACACCTTC
TRBJ1-1	-	TRBV6-1	-	13	CASSNLPGREAFF	TGTGCCAGCAGTAACCTGCCGGGACGTGAAGCTTTCTTT
TRBJ1-5	-	TRBV5-6	-	18	CASSLAGTQNYSNQPQHF	TGTGCCAGCAGCTTGGCCGGGACACAGAACTACAGCAATCAGCCCCAGCATTTT
TRBJ2-1	-	TRBV7-6	TRBD2	16	CASSIKTSGRGNEQFF	TGTGCCAGCAGCATTAAGACTAGCGGGAGGGGCAATGAGCAGTTCTTC
TRBJ2-7	-	TRBV3-1	TRBD1	15	CASSPSGTGPFEQYF	TGTGCCAGCAGCCCCTCCGGGACAGGGCCTTTTGAGCAGTACTTC
TRBJ2-2	-	TRBV28	-	16	CASRPEETPNTGELFF	TGTGCCAGCAGACCCGAAGAGACTCCCAACACCGGGGAGCTGTTTTTT
TRBJ1-1	once	TRBV4-3	-	13	CASSQSEYTEAFF	TGCGCCAGCAGCCAAAGTGAGTACACTGAAGCTTTCTTT
TRBJ2-1	-	TRBV27	-	14	CASSSESSYNEQFF	TGTGCCAGCAGTTCTGAGAGCTCCTACAATGAGCAGTTCTTC